The entry that follows covers one TCR beta chain sequence. The data stem from a study of blood T cell repertoires in COVID-19. Study details: COVID-19 samples, acute and convalescent, were from the United States, Italy and Spain. Sources were T cells, B-cell-depleted T cells, or PBMCs; the material itself was cDNA or gDNA.

Original handling: Counts of nucleated cells, estimated from reference gene primer amplification, were obtained. The repertoire was sequenced with immunoSEQ multiplex PCR; TCRdb's copy has only in-frame clones and lacks some. The V and J calls and clone size come from that table; D and trimming were worked out from the DNA. The table lists roughly 250,000 clones, roughly 87% of them singletons. The length of the CDR3 is 15 residues. Trimming removed 6 bases from V and 0 bases from J, with 13 bases in between. Germline CDR1 reads MGHDK; CDR2 reads SYGVNS. This receptor was identified in a man between 60 and 75 years old who had recovered from COVID-19. The V call is TRBV25-1, the J call TRBJ2-3; D may be TRBD2 (6 bases). Specimen: peripheral blood. The CDR3 loop is CASSLWGTSTDTQYF. The CDR3 coding sequence is TGTGCCAGCAGCCTGTGGGGGACTAGCACAGATACGCAGTATTTT.